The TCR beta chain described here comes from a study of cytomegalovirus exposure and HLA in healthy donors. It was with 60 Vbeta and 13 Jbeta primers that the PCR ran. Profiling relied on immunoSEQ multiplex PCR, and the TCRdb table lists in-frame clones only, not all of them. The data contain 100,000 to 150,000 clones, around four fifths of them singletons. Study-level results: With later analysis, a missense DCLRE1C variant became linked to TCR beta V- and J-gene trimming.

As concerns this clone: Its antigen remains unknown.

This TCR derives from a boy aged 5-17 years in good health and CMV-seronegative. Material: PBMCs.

The CDR3 reads CASSPDTLSYEQYF. The CDR3, as DNA: TGTGCCAGCAGCCCAGACACACTCTCCTACGAGCAGTACTTC. This rearrangement joins TRBV7-9 to TRBJ2-7; unclear D gene. The CDR3 has 14 amino acids. V was clipped by 5 bases and J by 0 bases, with 11 bases between them. Germline CDR1 is SEHNR and CDR2 is FQNEAQ (reference sequence).